The T cell receptor (beta chain) under discussion was sequenced for a study of CD8+ T cells in alopecia areata. Study-level information: Tofacitinib was taken orally by treated patients, and the dose was 5 to 10 mg twice daily.

Investigators isolated RNA and reverse transcribed it into cDNA to act as the sequencing template. The method was immunoSEQ multiplex PCR; TCRdb's version includes in-frame clones alone and lacks a portion of them. The data contain tens of thousands of clones, 92% of them singletons. The CDR3 has 12 residues. The germline gives CDR1 MDHEN, CDR2 SYDVKM. Treatment reported: oral pan-JAK inhibitor, 5-10 mg twice daily. Lesional scalp punch biopsies and peripheral blood came from alopecia areata patients. The TCR comes from a human donor with alopecia areata. V gene TRBV28 combines with J gene TRBJ2-1; 8 positions match TRBD2. Here the sequenced sample was CD8+ T cells sorted from blood, taken at week 24, from a patient treated with tofacitinib. The DNA for the CDR3 is TGTGCGAGGCGGGGGGTAAAAAATGAGCAGTTCTTC. Translated: CARRGVKNEQFF.